These 23 T cell receptor beta chains originate from one sample sequenced in a study of blood T cell repertoires in COVID-19 (dated by TCRdb to the early 2020s). Library method: the immunoSEQ multiplex PCR assay. Imported from immuneACCESS, the table was reduced by TCRdb to in-frame sequences with V and J called. These copies leave out some clones; in studies compared against another copy, an unresolved V gene accounts for under half, and the cause of the remainder is not known. The table for this sample lists approximately 150,000 clones; about nine tenths of them were counted only once. Just under 0.95% of the sample goes to the ten largest clones. The sample consisted of peripheral blood. The receptors come from a woman in her fifties or sixties with acute or convalescent COVID-19.

The chain's CDR3 is CATSRATNEKLFF. The CDR3 DNA is TGTGCCACCAGCAGGGCAACTAATGAAAAACTGTTTTTT. The genes are TRBV24-1 and TRBJ1-4; tentatively, D is TRBD1 (5 bases). This CDR3 has 13 amino acids. The germline V gene encodes CDR1 KGHDR and CDR2 SFDVKD. V shed 7 bases and J shed 0 bases, with 5 bases lying between them.

The V gene is TRBV20-1, the J gene TRBJ2-2; a possible D gene is TRBD2 (5 bases). The CDR3 runs to 14 residues. Germline CDR1 DFQATT, CDR2 SNEGSKA (reference sequence). V lost 3 bases to trimming and J lost 3 bases, with 11 bases between them. The CDR3 is CSASAGLDTGELFF. CDR3 bases: TGCAGTGCTAGTGCAGGACTGGACACCGGGGAGCTGTTTTTT.

In its sample, this clone was seen once. The chain's CDR3 is CATSDLGQGARYGYTF. CDR3 nucleotides: TGTGCCACCAGTGATTTGGGGCAGGGGGCAAGGTATGGCTACACCTTC. The chain employs TRBV24-1 and TRBJ1-2, with 8 bases fitting TRBD1. V shed 0 bases and J 5 bases; nucleotides not matched to a gene: 7. Looked up from germline, CDR1 is KGHDR and CDR2 is SFDVKD. This CDR3 has 16 amino acids.

This rearrangement joins TRBV7-8 to TRBJ1-5; no reliable D call. Germline V gives CDR1 SGHVS, CDR2 FQNEAQ. The ends were cut back, 3 bases at V and 4 bases at J, with 13 bases in the middle. CDR3 length equals 15 residues. DNA for the CDR3: TGTGCCAGCAGCTTCGGGCGGGTGTTGAATCAGCCCCAGCATTTT. Its protein product is CASSFGRVLNQPQHF.

The chain uses TRBV7-9 and TRBJ2-7; 7 nucleotides align to TRBD1. There are 13 residues in the CDR3. V lost 5 bases and J lost 5; bases outside the gene matches: 6. Per the germline V gene, CDR1 is SEHNR and CDR2 is FQNEAQ (reference sequence). The CDR3 region is CASSPGDRDEQYF. Written as DNA, the CDR3 is TGTGCCAGCAGCCCCGGTGACAGGGACGAGCAGTACTTC.

V is TRBV12-5 and J is TRBJ1-2, with TRBD1 matching over 8 bases. Germline V gives CDR1 LGHNT, CDR2 FRNRAP. The V segment lost 1 base and the J segment 4 bases; nucleotides outside the gene matches: 5. This CDR3 has 15 amino acids. CDR3 sequence: CASGLGQGKPYGYTF. The CDR3 region has the DNA TGTGCTAGTGGTTTGGGACAGGGGAAACCCTATGGCTACACCTTC.

The V and J genes are TRBV19 and TRBJ2-3, with D possibly TRBD2 on 7 matching bases. V lost 2 bases to trimming and J lost 2 bases, with 11 bases between them. The CDR3 has 15 residues. CDR1 and CDR2 (germline): LNHDA, SQIVND (reference sequence). The CDR3 loop is CASSIRGGATDTQYF. DNA of the CDR3: TGTGCCAGTAGTATACGAGGGGGGGCCACAGATACGCAGTATTTT.

This chain connects TRBV5-4 to TRBJ1-6; D remains ambiguous. The V gene's germline CDR1 is SGHNT and CDR2 YYREEE (reference sequence). CDR3 size: 17 residues. Trimming cost V 0 bases and J 6 bases, with 16 bases left between them. This chain's CDR3 is CASSLVRGGSSNSPLHF. CDR3 sequence (DNA): TGTGCCAGCAGCTTGGTTCGGGGAGGATCTTCTAATTCACCCCTCCACTTT.

The genes are TRBV10-3 and TRBJ2-6; tentatively, D is TRBD2 (5 bases). The V end was cut by 10 bases, the J end by 4 bases, with 11 bases between. CDR1 is ENHRY, CDR2 SYGVKD, per germline. The CDR3 length is 13 residues. The CDR3 region is CANQEDGANVLTF. In DNA form, the CDR3 reads TGTGCCAATCAGGAGGACGGGGCCAACGTCCTGACTTTC.

This clone was seen only once. The chain joins TRBV21-1 to TRBJ1-5; the D segment call TRBD1 is taken from the table without a DNA check. TRBV21-1 is a listed pseudogene. This CDR3 comprises 16 residues. The CDR3, as DNA: TGTGCCAGCAGCAAAGGTGGCAGGGGGCTCAATCAGCCCCAGCATTTT. Its protein is CASSKGGRGLNQPQHF.

This clone appeared once. CDR3 protein: CASSYSTGYADTQYF. Here the CDR3 DNA reads TGTGCCAGCAGCTACTCGACAGGGTATGCAGATACGCAGTATTTT. J is TRBJ2-3 and V is TRBV5-6; 7 positions match TRBD1. V gave up 3 bases and J gave up 4 bases; unmatched junction bases: 8. Per germline, CDR1 SGHDT and CDR2 YYEEEE. The CDR3 extends over 15 amino acids.

This chain links TRBV19 with TRBJ1-1; 7 bases are shared with TRBD1. V gave up 8 bases and J gave up 4 bases; unmatched junction bases: 13. This CDR3 comprises 15 residues. Germline-derived CDR1 and CDR2 are LNHDA and SQIVND (reference sequence). CDR3 region: CASVPNHRGSTEAFF. The CDR3 nucleotides read TGTGCCAGTGTCCCCAATCACAGGGGATCCACTGAAGCTTTCTTT. Full variable domain (remainder filled in from reference TRBV19 and TRBJ1-1): DGGITQSPKYLFRKEGQNVTLSCEQNLNHDAMYWYRQDPGQGLRLIYYSQIVNDFQKGDIAEGYSVSREKKESFPLTVTSAQKNPTAFYLCASVPNHRGSTEAFFGQGTRLTVV.

J is TRBJ2-3 and V is TRBV2; TRBD2 might be the D (5 bases). The germline V and J ends were trimmed by 8 bases and 4 bases, with 22 bases remaining between them. The CDR3 loop spans 16 amino acids. CDR1 SNHLY and CDR2 FYNNEI come from the germline V gene. The CDR3 region is CASCFSPPEEADTQYF. The DNA of the CDR3 is TGTGCCAGCTGTTTCTCTCCCCCGGAGGAGGCAGATACGCAGTATTTT.

The chain couples TRBV5-1 to TRBJ1-3, with TRBD1 as a possible D gene (6 bases). CDR1 and CDR2 from the germline V gene are SGHRS and YFSETQ. The CDR3 runs 14 residues. V lost 1 base, J lost 7 bases, and 12 bases lay in between. CDR3 region: CASSLIPQGNTIYF. The CDR3 coding sequence is TGCGCCAGCAGCTTGATTCCCCAGGGGAACACCATATATTTT. The complete variable domain, with remaining parts taken from reference TRBV5-1 and TRBJ1-3, reads KAGVTQTPRYLIKTRGQQVTLSCSPISGHRSVSWYQQTPGQGLQFLFEYFSETQRNKGNFPGRFSGRQFSNSRSEMNVSTLELGDSALYLCASSLIPQGNTIYFGEGSWLTVV.

With respect to this clone: Other DNA sequences in the same sample also yield this CDR3. This chain joins TRBV27 and TRBJ1-1; D is uncertain. Trimming took off 2 bases at V and 1 base at J, with 5 bases between the two ends. The CDR3 contains 13 residues. CDR1 and CDR2 (germline): MNHEY, SMNVEV (reference sequence). CDR3 DNA: TGTGCCAGCAGTTTAGGGCAGAACACTGAAGCTTTCTTT. Protein: CASSLGQNTEAFF.

The V and J genes are TRBV24-1 and TRBJ2-1; TRBD2 matches 10 bases. The CDR3 is made up of 16 amino acids. Germline-derived CDR1 and CDR2 are KGHDR and SFDVKD. Trimming took 3 bases from V and 0 from J; bases not matched to a gene: 1. The CDR3 nucleotides read TGTGCCACCAGTGATCGGACTAGCGGCTCCTACAATGAGCAGTTCTTC. Its translation: CATSDRTSGSYNEQFF.

The CDR3 DNA follows: TGTGCCAGCAGTTTCATCGGGGATGAAGCTTTCTTT. As protein: CASSFIGDEAFF. The rearrangement links TRBV12-3 or TRBV12-4 to TRBJ1-1, with D uncertain. This CDR3 spans 12 amino acids. Trimming pared 3 bases from V and 7 bases from J, leaving 9 bases between.

In DNA, the CDR3 is TGTGCCAGCAGTTTCGTGGGACAGGGTCTCATCGGGGAGCTGTTTTTT. Its protein product is CASSFVGQGLIGELFF. The V and J genes are TRBV28 and TRBJ2-2; 9 bases match TRBD1. The J segment lost 7 bases and the V segment lost 3 bases, leaving 9 bases of the junction unmatched. This CDR3 contains 16 residues. The germline V gene encodes CDR1 MDHEN and CDR2 SYDVKM.

The chain recombines TRBV7-7 with TRBJ1-2; a weak D match, TRBD1 (6 bases). This CDR3 region has 15 residues. CDR1 and CDR2 (germline): SSHAT, FNYEAQ (reference sequence). With 3 bases removed from V and 8 bases from J, the gap between germline ends came to 19 bases. CDR3 nucleotides: TGTGCCAGCAGCTTTATTACAGGGTTGGGGGAAGGCTACACCTTC. Translation: CASSFITGLGEGYTF.

The chain joins TRBV2 to TRBJ2-7; the match to TRBD1 covers 9 bases. Trimming at V came to 6 bases and at J to 2 bases, leaving 5 bases not matched to a gene. CDR1 SNHLY and CDR2 FYNNEI come from the germline V gene. This CDR3 is 14 amino acids long. CDR3 loop: CASRLGQGPYEQYF. The CDR3 DNA follows: TGTGCCAGCAGGCTGGGACAGGGCCCCTACGAGCAGTACTTC.

CDR3 sequence: CASSLVSTAHYGYTF. CDR3 DNA sequence: TGTGCCAGCAGTTTAGTATCGACAGCCCACTATGGCTACACCTTC. This chain uses TRBV28 with TRBJ1-2; D possibly corresponds to TRBD1 (5 bases). V lost 2 bases and J 3 bases, leaving 13 bases between the germline ends. The CDR3 covers 15 residues. Germline loops: CDR1 MDHEN, CDR2 SYDVKM.

This clone has only one observation. This chain joins TRBV2 and TRBJ1-1, with a possible D match to TRBD1 (5 bases). The CDR3 consists of 16 residues. Germline values: CDR1 SNHLY, CDR2 FYNNEI. Trimming took off 7 bases at V and 3 bases at J, with 21 bases between the two ends. The CDR3 spells CASIQYKFGGDTEAFF. The CDR3 DNA sequence: TGTGCCAGCATACAGTACAAGTTCGGGGGAGACACTGAAGCTTTCTTT.

This clone appeared a single time. This rearrangement joins TRBV9 to TRBJ2-3; D possibly corresponds to TRBD2 (6 bases). CDR3 length equals 13 residues. Germline V gene data show CDR1 as SGDLS and CDR2 as YYNGEE. Trimming pared 7 bases from V and 0 bases from J, leaving 9 bases between. The CDR3: CASGDFSTDTQYF. DNA for the CDR3: TGTGCCAGCGGGGACTTTAGCACAGATACGCAGTATTTT.